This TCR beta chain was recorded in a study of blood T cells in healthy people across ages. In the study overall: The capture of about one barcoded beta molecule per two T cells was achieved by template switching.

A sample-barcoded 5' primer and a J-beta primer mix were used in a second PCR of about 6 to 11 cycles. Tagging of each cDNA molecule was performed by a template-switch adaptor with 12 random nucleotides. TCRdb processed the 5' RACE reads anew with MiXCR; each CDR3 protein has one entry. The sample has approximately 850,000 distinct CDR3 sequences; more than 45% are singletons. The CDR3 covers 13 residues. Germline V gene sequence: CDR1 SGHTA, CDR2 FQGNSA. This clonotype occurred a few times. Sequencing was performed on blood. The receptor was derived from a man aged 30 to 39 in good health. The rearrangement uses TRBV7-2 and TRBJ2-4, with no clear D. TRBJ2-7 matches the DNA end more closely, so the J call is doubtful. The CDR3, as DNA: TGTGCCAGCAGCTTCAACTGGGTCTACGAGCAGTACTTC. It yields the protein CASSFNWVYEQYF.